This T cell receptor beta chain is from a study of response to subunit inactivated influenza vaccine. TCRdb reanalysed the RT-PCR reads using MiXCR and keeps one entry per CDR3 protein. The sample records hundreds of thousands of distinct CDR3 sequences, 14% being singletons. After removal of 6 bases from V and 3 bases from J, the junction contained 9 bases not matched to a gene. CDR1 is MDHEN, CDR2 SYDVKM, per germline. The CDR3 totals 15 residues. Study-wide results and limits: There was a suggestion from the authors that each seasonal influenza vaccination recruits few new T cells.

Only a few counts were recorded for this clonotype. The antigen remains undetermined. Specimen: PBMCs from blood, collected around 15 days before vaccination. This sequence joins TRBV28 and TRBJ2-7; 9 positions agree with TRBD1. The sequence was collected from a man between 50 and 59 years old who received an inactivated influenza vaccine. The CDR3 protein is CASRPGTGLNYEQYF. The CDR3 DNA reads TGTGCCAGCAGGCCGGGGACAGGGCTAAACTACGAGCAGTACTTC.